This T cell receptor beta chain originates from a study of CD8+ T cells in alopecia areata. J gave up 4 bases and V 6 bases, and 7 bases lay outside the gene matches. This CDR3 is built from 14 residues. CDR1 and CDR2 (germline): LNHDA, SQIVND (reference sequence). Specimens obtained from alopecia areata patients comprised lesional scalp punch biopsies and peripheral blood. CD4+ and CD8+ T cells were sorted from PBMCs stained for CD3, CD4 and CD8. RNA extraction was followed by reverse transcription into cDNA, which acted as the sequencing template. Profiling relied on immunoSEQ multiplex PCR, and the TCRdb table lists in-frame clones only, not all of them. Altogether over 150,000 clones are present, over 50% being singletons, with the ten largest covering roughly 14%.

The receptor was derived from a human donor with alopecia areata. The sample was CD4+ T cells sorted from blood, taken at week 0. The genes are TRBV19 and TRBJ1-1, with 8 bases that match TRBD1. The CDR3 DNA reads TGTGCCAGTAGCCTACAGGGGGGGAGCACTGAAGCTTTCTTT. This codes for CASSLQGGSTEAFF.